This T cell receptor (beta chain) appears in the sequencing data of a study of cytotoxic CD8 clonotypes in ibrutinib-treated CLL. Across the study: On average, fewer than 95,000 productive rearrangements and some 240,000 productive templates per sample. General study points: Patients showed higher baseline clonality than age-matched healthy donors, and it tracked circulating CD8+ T-cell counts. Under therapy, public clonotypes either contracted or stayed stable, and they were uncommon.

Germline CDR1 and CDR2: SNHLY and FYNNEI. There are 11 residues in the CDR3. Trimming removed 7 bases at V and 5 bases at J, with 8 bases between. Target depth was 1 in 200,000 to 1 in 1 million T cells, about 10x per clonotype. Generated by immunoSEQ multiplex PCR, the TCRdb table keeps only in-frame clones and is missing some. This sample has around 130,000 clones, with less than 90% found just once. In regard to this clone: Its antigen is not identified.

The sample in question was PBMCs, obtained after 24 months of ibrutinib treatment. This receptor was taken from a human donor with chronic lymphocytic leukemia. The rearrangement links TRBV2 to TRBJ1-1; D remains ambiguous. The CDR3 region is CASKETTEAFF. In DNA, the CDR3 is TGTGCCAGCAAAGAAACTACTGAAGCTTTCTTT.